This paragraph reports one T cell receptor (beta chain). This sample is drawn from a study of cytomegalovirus exposure and HLA in healthy donors. Germline CDR1 and CDR2: LNHNV and YYDKDF (reference sequence). Trimming cost V 5 bases and J 2 bases; bases outside gene matches: 8. This CDR3 is built from 15 residues. Method: immunoSEQ multiplex PCR; TCRdb's copy keeps in-frame clones and lacks some. Seen here are 250,000 to 350,000 clones, approximately 87% observed once, and the top ten hold about 0.9%. The TCR sequence derives from a woman between 18 and 29 years old in good health and CMV-seronegative. Sequencing was carried out using PBMCs. The rearrangement joins TRBV15 to TRBJ2-7, with TRBD1 identical over 8 bases. The CDR3 loop reads CATSARQGLTYEQYF. In nucleotides, the CDR3 is TGTGCCACCAGCGCCCGACAGGGGTTAACCTACGAGCAGTACTTC.